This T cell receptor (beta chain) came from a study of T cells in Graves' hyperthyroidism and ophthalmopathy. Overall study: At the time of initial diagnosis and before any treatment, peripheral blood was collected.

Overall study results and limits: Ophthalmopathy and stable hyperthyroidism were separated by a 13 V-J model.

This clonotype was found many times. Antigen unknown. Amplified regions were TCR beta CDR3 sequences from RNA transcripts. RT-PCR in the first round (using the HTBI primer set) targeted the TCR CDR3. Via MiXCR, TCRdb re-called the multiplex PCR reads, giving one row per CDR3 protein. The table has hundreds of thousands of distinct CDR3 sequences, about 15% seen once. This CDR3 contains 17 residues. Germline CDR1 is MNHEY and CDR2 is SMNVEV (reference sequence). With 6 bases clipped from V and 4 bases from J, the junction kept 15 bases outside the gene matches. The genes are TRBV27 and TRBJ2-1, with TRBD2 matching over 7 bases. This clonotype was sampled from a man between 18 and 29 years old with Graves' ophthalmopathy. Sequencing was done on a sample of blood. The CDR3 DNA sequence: TGTGCCAGCAGCTTACCCTCGGGGCGGGGGAGTTACAATGAGCAGTTCTTC. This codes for CASSLPSGRGSYNEQFF.